The 18 T cell receptor beta chains reported below all come from one sample, sequenced in a study of response to subunit inactivated influenza vaccine. One entry per CDR3 protein, called by TCRdb with MiXCR from the RT-PCR reads. This table holds about 700,000 distinct CDR3 sequences, approximately 14% found once. The sequences come from PBMCs from blood, collected 12 days after vaccination. The receptor source for this set is a man in his fifties or sixties who received an inactivated influenza vaccine.

At least ten counts were recorded for this clonotype. The chain joins TRBV30 to TRBJ2-1; 7 bases are shared with TRBD2. The V gene's germline CDR1 is GTSNPN and CDR2 SVGIG (reference sequence). V trimming: 4 bases; J trimming: 2 bases; junction bases outside the gene matches: 5. The CDR3 has 14 residues. In DNA form, the CDR3 reads TGTGCCTGGAATACGGGGGGTCCCTACAATGAGCAGTTCTTC. Translating gives CAWNTGGPYNEQFF.

This rearrangement joins TRBV7-6 to TRBJ2-7; tentative D call: TRBD1 (5 bases). This CDR3 contains 16 residues. In germline, CDR1 is SGHVS, CDR2 FNYEAQ. The ends were cut back, 6 bases at V and 0 bases at J, with 18 bases in the middle. In DNA, the CDR3 is TGTGCCAGCAGACCGCTTGACAGTTCCTACTCCTACGAGCAGTACTTC. This encodes CASRPLDSSYSYEQYF.

At least ten counts were recorded for this clonotype. The rearrangement joins TRBV13 to TRBJ1-2; TRBD1 matches at 11 bases. Germline CDR1 and CDR2: PRHDT and FYEKMQ (reference sequence). This CDR3 has 14 amino acids. Germline trimming cut 6 bases from V and 7 bases from J; bases unmatched to any gene: 7. The CDR3 loop is CASRRTGGASGYTF. The CDR3 DNA reads TGTGCCAGCAGGCGGACAGGGGGCGCGTCTGGCTACACCTTC.

This rearrangement joins TRBV6-1 to TRBJ1-1; D unclear. This CDR3 has 12 amino acids. CDR1 and CDR2 (germline): MNHNS, SASEGT. Trimming took 4 bases from V and 3 from J, leaving 6 bases between them. CDR3 DNA: TGTGCCAGCAGTGCCGGCCACACTGAAGCTTTCTTT. This encodes CASSAGHTEAFF.

The chain employs TRBV10-3 and TRBJ2-3; 9 bases match TRBD2. The V gene's germline CDR1 is ENHRY and CDR2 SYGVKD. The V segment lost 6 bases and the J segment 6 bases; nucleotides outside the gene matches: 13. The CDR3 extends over 16 amino acids. In DNA form, the CDR3 reads TGTGCCATCAGGGGTCGGGTAGCGGGGGCCGGGGATACGCAGTATTTT. This translates into CAIRGRVAGAGDTQYF.

V and J are TRBV19 and TRBJ2-1, with 12 nucleotides matching TRBD2. This CDR3 has 20 amino acids. From germline, CDR1 is LNHDA and CDR2 SQIVND (reference sequence). J lost 2 bases, V lost 3 bases, and 14 bases had no gene match. CDR3 sequence (DNA): TGTGCCAGTAGTATCGTTGTTTCGCCTAGCGGGGGGGCCACCTACAATGAGCAGTTCTTC. It codes for CASSIVVSPSGGATYNEQFF.

The chain combines TRBV5-1 with TRBJ2-4; TRBD1 matches 11 bases. Germline-derived CDR1 and CDR2 are SGHRS and YFSETQ. V was clipped by 0 bases and J by 3 bases; unmatched bases: 5. The CDR3 length is 17 residues. The CDR3 DNA follows: TGCGCCAGCAGCTTGGTTGGACAGGGGGCCCACAAAAACATTCAGTACTTC. Amino acids: CASSLVGQGAHKNIQYF.

This clonotype turned up a few times. The rearrangement joins TRBV28 to TRBJ2-7; perhaps TRBD1 as D (6 bases). Germline lookup yields CDR1 MDHEN and CDR2 SYDVKM. The CDR3 sequence is 15 residues long. V was cut by 6 bases and J by 4 bases, with 19 bases left in between. The DNA for the CDR3 is TGTGCCAGCAGCCCGGACAGTTGGGGTCAGTACGAGCAGTACTTC. Amino acid sequence: CASSPDSWGQYEQYF.

A few counts support this clonotype. This chain links TRBV9 with TRBJ1-1; D not resolved. The germline V gene has CDR1 SGDLS and CDR2 YYNGEE. V was cut by 0 bases and J by 5 bases, with 2 bases left in between. The CDR3 contains 11 residues. The CDR3 sequence is CASSVVTEAFF. The CDR3 region has the DNA TGTGCCAGCAGCGTAGTTACTGAAGCTTTCTTT.

The gene calls are TRBV6-1 and TRBJ2-3; no firm D call. The CDR3 runs to 13 residues. CDR1 is MNHNS and CDR2 is SASEGT in the germline V gene. With 6 bases removed from V and 3 bases from J, the gap between germline ends came to 10 bases. The CDR3 DNA is TGTGCCAGCAGCCGTCAGACAACAGATACGCAGTATTTT. This gives the protein CASSRQTTDTQYF.

V gene TRBV2 combines with J gene TRBJ1-1, with 7 nucleotides matching TRBD1. V lost 6 bases to trimming and J lost 4 bases; unmatched junction nucleotides: 8. Germline V gene sequence: CDR1 SNHLY, CDR2 FYNNEI. The CDR3 totals 14 residues. The CDR3: CASSPQGSVTEAFF. CDR3 in DNA: TGTGCCAGCAGCCCACAGGGGTCGGTCACTGAAGCTTTCTTT. The entire variable domain, with the rest obtained from reference TRBV2 and TRBJ1-1, is as follows: EPEVTQTPSHQVTQMGQEVILRCVPISNHLYFYWYRQILGQKVEFLVSFYNNEISEKSEIFDDQFSVERPDGSNFTLKIRSTKLEDSAMYFCASSPQGSVTEAFFGQGTRLTVV.

This clonotype was counted at least ten times. The chain employs TRBV16 and TRBJ2-7, with D unclear. Trimming left V 3 bases short and J 4 bases short, with 7 bases between. Germline CDR1 reads KGHSY; CDR2 reads FQNENV. The CDR3 is made up of 12 amino acids. CDR3 amino acids: CASSHSQYEQYF. CDR3 nucleotide sequence: TGTGCCAGCAGCCACTCACAATACGAGCAGTACTTC. The complete variable domain, with remaining parts taken from reference TRBV16 and TRBJ2-7, reads GEEVAQTPKHLVRGEGQKAKLYCAPIKGHSYVFWYQQVLKNEFKFLISFQNENVFDETGMPKERFSAKCLPNSPCSLEIQATKLEDSAVYFCASSHSQYEQYFGPGTRLTVT.

This clonotype was seen more than once but under ten times. The chain links TRBV10-3 to TRBJ2-2; 7 bases are a match to TRBD1. V lost 6 bases to trimming and J lost 2 bases; unmatched junction nucleotides: 6. The CDR3 spans 15 residues. Germline lookup yields CDR1 ENHRY and CDR2 SYGVKD. The CDR3 coding sequence is TGTGCCATCAGGACCGGGACAGCTAACACCGGGGAGCTGTTTTTT. It codes for CAIRTGTANTGELFF.

This clonotype was seen more than once but under ten times. The chain links TRBV10-3 to TRBJ2-3; TRBD2 matches at 11 bases. Germline V gives CDR1 ENHRY, CDR2 SYGVKD. With V trimmed by 6 bases and J by 5 bases, 4 bases remained unmatched. The CDR3 has 14 amino acids. CDR3 residues: CAIRGTSGVDTQYF. The CDR3 DNA reads as TGTGCCATCAGGGGGACTAGCGGTGTAGATACGCAGTATTTT.

The CDR3 loop is CASSLAVVVGQETQYF. CDR3 sequence (DNA): TGTGCCAGCAGCTTAGCGGTGGTAGTGGGACAAGAGACCCAGTACTTC. The chain carries TRBV7-2 and TRBJ2-5; D call uncertain. Looked up from germline, CDR1 is SGHTA and CDR2 is FQGNSA. This CDR3 region has 16 residues. The germline V and J ends were trimmed by 0 bases and 2 bases, with 13 bases remaining between them. Complete variable domain (other parts from reference TRBV7-2 and TRBJ2-5): GAGVSQSPSNKVTEKGKDVELRCDPISGHTALYWYRQSLGQGLEFLIYFQGNSAPDKSGLPSDRFSAERTGGSVSTLTIQRTQQEDSAVYLCASSLAVVVGQETQYFGPGTRLLVL.

The sample holds a few counts of this clonotype. The rearrangement links TRBV27 to TRBJ2-7, with TRBD1 matching over 8 bases. The trim removed 5 bases at V and 11 bases at J, leaving 8 bases unmatched. Germline V gives CDR1 MNHEY, CDR2 SMNVEV (reference sequence). The CDR3 contains 12 residues. CDR3 in DNA: TGTGCCAGCAGTCTTTCAGGACAGGGCGAGTACTTC. It codes for CASSLSGQGEYF.

This clonotype was observed a single time. V gene TRBV6-1 combines with J gene TRBJ2-2, with D maybe TRBD1 (6 bases). V lost 6 bases and J 1 base, leaving 9 bases between the germline ends. CDR1 is MNHNS, CDR2 SASEGT, per germline. CDR3 length: 14 amino acids. DNA for the CDR3: TGTGCCAGCAGAGAGACAGGGAACACCGGGGAGCTGTTTTTT. Protein sequence: CASRETGNTGELFF.

V gene TRBV12-3 or TRBV12-4 combines with J gene TRBJ1-1; TRBD1 aligns across 8 bases. The CDR3 runs to 13 residues. Trimming at V came to 8 bases and at J to 6 bases, leaving 8 bases not matched to a gene. CDR3 amino acids: CASRGQVFSEAFF. The CDR3 DNA reads as TGTGCCAGCCGGGGACAGGTCTTTTCTGAAGCTTTCTTT.